This T cell receptor (beta chain) was sequenced in a study of control samples from healthy donors and cancer patients. The germline V gene has CDR1 SNHLY and CDR2 FYNNEI. V shed 6 bases and J 13 bases; nucleotides not matched to a gene: 18. The CDR3 runs to 15 residues. Measured with immunoSEQ multiplex PCR; TCRdb has only the in-frame clones, and not every one. This table has about 130,000 clones, 80% to 95% appearing once. The chain uses TRBV2 and TRBJ1-2; 9 nucleotides align to TRBD1. The sequenced material came from blood. The sequence derives from a man aged 18-30 years in good health. CDR3 coding DNA: TGTGCCAGCAGGGGGGACAGGGTCGGGACTCGGCGTTGCACCTTC. Protein sequence: CASRGDRVGTRRCTF.